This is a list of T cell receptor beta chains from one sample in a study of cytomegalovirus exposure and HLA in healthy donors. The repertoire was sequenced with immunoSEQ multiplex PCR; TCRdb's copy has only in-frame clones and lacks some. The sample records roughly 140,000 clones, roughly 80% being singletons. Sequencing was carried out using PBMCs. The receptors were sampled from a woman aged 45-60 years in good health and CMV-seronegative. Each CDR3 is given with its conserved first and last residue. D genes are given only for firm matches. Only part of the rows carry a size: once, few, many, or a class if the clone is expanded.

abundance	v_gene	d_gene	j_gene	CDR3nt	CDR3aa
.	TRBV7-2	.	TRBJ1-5	TGTGCCAGCAGCTATCGGGGGGGAAATCAGCCCCAGCATTTT	CASSYRGGNQPQHF
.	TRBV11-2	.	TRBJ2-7	TGTGCCAGCAGCTTCAACCGGGGGTCGGCGTCCTACGAGCAGTACTTC	CASSFNRGSASYEQYF
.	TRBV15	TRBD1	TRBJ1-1	TGTGCCACCAGCACTTCGACAGGGAAAGCTTTCTTT	CATSTSTGKAFF
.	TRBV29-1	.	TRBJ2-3	TGCGGACCGCGGGGCAGTGGGACAGATACGCAGTATTTT	CGPRGSGTDTQYF
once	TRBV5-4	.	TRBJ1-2	TGTGCCAGCAGCTTAGGGGGAAGGTCTGCTAACTATGGCTACACCTTC	CASSLGGRSANYGYTF
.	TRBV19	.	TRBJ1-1	TGTGCCAGTAGTATAGTGAGCACTGAAGCTTTCTTT	CASSIVSTEAFF
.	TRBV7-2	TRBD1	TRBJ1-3	TGTGCCAGCAGCTTAAGGACAGGGAGGATGGCTGGAAACACCATATATTTT	CASSLRTGRMAGNTIYF
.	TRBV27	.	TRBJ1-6	TGTGCCAGCAGGCAGGGGAATAATTCACCCCTCCACTTT	CASRQGNNSPLHF
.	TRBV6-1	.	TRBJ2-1	TGTGCCAGCAGTGCCCCTGCCAGGGGTGACAATGAGCAGTTCTTC	CASSAPARGDNEQFF
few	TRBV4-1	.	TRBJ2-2	TGCGCCAGCAGCCAATACAGGAGTGAGCTGTTTTTT	CASSQYRSELFF
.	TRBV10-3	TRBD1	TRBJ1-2	TGTGCCATCAGTGAGCAGGGGGACTATGGCTACACCTTC	CAISEQGDYGYTF
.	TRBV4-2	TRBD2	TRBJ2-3	TGTGCCAGCAGCCAAGGGGGCGGGGGGCCTCCCAGAGATACGCAGTATTTT	CASSQGGGGPPRDTQYF
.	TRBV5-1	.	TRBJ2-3	TGCGCCAGCAGCTTGGAACCAGAGGTCACAGATACGCAGTATTTT	CASSLEPEVTDTQYF
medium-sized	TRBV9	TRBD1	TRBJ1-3	TGTGCCAGCAGCCCCGACCGGGACAGGGGGAACACCATATATTTT	CASSPDRDRGNTIYF
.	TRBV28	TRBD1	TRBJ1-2	TGTGCCAGCAGTTTGGCCGGGACAGGGGCGCCCTTTCTCTATGGCTACACCTTC	CASSLAGTGAPFLYGYTF
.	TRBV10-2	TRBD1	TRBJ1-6	TGCGCCAGCAGTGAGTCAGGGGGCGGTTATTCACCCCTCCACTTT	CASSESGGGYSPLHF
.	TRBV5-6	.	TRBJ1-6	TGTGCCAGCAGCTTGATCGTCCCAGGGGATTCACCCCTCCACTTT	CASSLIVPGDSPLHF
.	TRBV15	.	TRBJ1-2	TGTGCCACCAGCAGAGATACGCGGCAGGGGCTGATACTCTATGGCTACACCTTC	CATSRDTRQGLILYGYTF
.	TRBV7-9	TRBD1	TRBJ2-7	TGTGCCAGCAGCTTAGCGGTGGGACAGGGATCCTCTTACTCCTACGAGCAGTACTTC	CASSLAVGQGSSYSYEQYF
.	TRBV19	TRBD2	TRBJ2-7	TGTGCCAGTAGTTTTGCGGGGGGGAGCTCCTACGAGCAGTACTTC	CASSFAGGSSYEQYF
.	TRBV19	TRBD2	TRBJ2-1	TGTGCCAGTAATACAGCGGGGGGCCTAGACAATGAGCAGTTCTTC	CASNTAGGLDNEQFF
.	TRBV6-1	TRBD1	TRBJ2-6	TGTGCCAGCGGACAGGGGTCGACTGGGGCCAACGTCCTGACTTTC	CASGQGSTGANVLTF
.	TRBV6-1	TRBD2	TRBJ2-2	TGTGCCTACAGCAACGGGGGGGCTGAGACCGGGGAGCTGTTTTTT	CAYSNGGAETGELFF
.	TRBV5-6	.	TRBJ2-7	TGTGCCAGCAGCTCAAGCGGGTCCCGGACCTCCTACGAGCAGTACTTC	CASSSSGSRTSYEQYF
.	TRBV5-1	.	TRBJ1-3	TGCGCCAGCAGCTTGGATCCAGTTTCTGGAAACACCATATATTTT	CASSLDPVSGNTIYF
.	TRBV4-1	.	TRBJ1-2	TGCGCCAGCAGCGCCCGATTGGGAGATGGCTACACCTTC	CASSARLGDGYTF
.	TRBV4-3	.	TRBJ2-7	TGCGCCAGCAGCCTCCGTCAGGGGAGCTCCTACGAGCAGTACTTC	CASSLRQGSSYEQYF
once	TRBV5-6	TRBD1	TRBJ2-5	TGTGCCAGCAGCTCCCAGGGACAGGGTATGACCCAGTACTTC	CASSSQGQGMTQYF
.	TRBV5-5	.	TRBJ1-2	TGTGCCAGCAGCTTAGTCGGGAGTTATGGCTACACCTTC	CASSLVGSYGYTF
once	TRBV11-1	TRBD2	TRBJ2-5	TGTGCCAGCAGCCTGCGGGGGGGCCTAGAGACCCAGTACTTC	CASSLRGGLETQYF
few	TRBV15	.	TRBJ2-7	TGTGCCACCAGCAATTTCTCGGGAAACAATTACGAGCAGTACTTC	CATSNFSGNNYEQYF
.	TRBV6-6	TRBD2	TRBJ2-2	TGTGCCAGCAGTTCTAGCGGGGGCGCACCCGGGGAGCTGTTTTTT	CASSSSGGAPGELFF
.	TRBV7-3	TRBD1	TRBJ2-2	TGTGCCAGCAGCTGGGGAAGGACAGGGAACGGCGGGGAGCTGTTTTTT	CASSWGRTGNGGELFF
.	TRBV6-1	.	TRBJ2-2	TGTGCCAGCAGCCAGTTCGCGGGCACCGGGGAGCTGTTTTTT	CASSQFAGTGELFF
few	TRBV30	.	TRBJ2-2	TGTGCCTGGACCGCAGGGACGAACACCGGGGAGCTGTTTTTT	CAWTAGTNTGELFF
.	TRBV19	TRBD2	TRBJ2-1	TGTGCCAGTAGTATAGCTGGTAGCGGGGGATATGAGCAGTTCTTC	CASSIAGSGGYEQFF
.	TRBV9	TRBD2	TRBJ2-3	TGTGCCAGCAGCCCTAACGGGGGGGGCCCAGATACGCAGTATTTT	CASSPNGGGPDTQYF
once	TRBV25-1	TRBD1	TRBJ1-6	TGTGCCAGCAGTGGGGGACAGGCGGTGGGGGGAACCCTCCACTTT	CASSGGQAVGGTLHF
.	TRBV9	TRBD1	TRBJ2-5	TGTGCCAGCAGCGCGACAGGGCCTGAGACCCAGTACTTC	CASSATGPETQYF
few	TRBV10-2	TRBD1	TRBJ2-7	TGCGCCAGCAGCGGGACAGGGACCTACGAGCAGTACTTC	CASSGTGTYEQYF
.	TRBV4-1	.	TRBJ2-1	TGCGCCAGCAGCCAAGATGTCCCGGACACGATCATCTACAATGAGCAGTTCTTC	CASSQDVPDTIIYNEQFF
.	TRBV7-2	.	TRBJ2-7	TGTGCCAGCAGCTTAGCCAGGGAAACCTACGAGCAGTACTTC	CASSLARETYEQYF
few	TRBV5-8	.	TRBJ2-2	TGTGCCAGCAGCTCCTGGTTCCGGGGCGGGGAGCTGTTTTTT	CASSSWFRGGELFF
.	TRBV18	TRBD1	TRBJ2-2	TGTGCCAGCTCACGGACAGGGGGTTACACCGGGGAGCTGTTTTTT	CASSRTGGYTGELFF
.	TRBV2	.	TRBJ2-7	TGTGCCAGCAGTACCTTGACAGCTCAGTACTTC	CASSTLTAQYF
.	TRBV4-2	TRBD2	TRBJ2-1	TGTGCCAGCAGCCAACAAGCGGGGGCCGGGGGAAATGAGCAGTTCTTC	CASSQQAGAGGNEQFF
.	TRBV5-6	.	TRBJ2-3	TGTGCCAGCAGCCCCGGGACTCTCACAGATACGCAGTATTTT	CASSPGTLTDTQYF
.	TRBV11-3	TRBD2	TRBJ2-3	TGTGCCAGCAGCTTAGCTAGCGGGGGGTACGATACGCAGTATTTT	CASSLASGGYDTQYF
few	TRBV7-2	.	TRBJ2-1	TGTGCCAGCAGCACCCACCGGGGTACCTCCTACAATGAGCAGTTCTTC	CASSTHRGTSYNEQFF
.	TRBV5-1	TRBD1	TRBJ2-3	TGCGCCAGCAGCCCCGCTCGGGACAGTTCCACAGATACGCAGTATTTT	CASSPARDSSTDTQYF
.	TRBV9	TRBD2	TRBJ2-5	TGTGCCAGCAGCGTAGCAGGTAGCGGGGCTCAAGAGACCCAGTACTTC	CASSVAGSGAQETQYF
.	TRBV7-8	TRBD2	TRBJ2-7	TGTGCCAGCAGCCCCGTTGGGGGGGCCTACGAGCAGTACTTC	CASSPVGGAYEQYF
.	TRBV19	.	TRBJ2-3	TGTGCCAGTAGTAGGGGCCTAGGGATCTTAAGCACAGATACGCAGTATTTT	CASSRGLGILSTDTQYF
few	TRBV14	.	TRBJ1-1	TGTGCCAGCAGCCACGGACAGAACACTGAAGCTTTCTTT	CASSHGQNTEAFF